These T cell receptor beta chains were read from a single sample in a study of neoadjuvant nivolumab and ipilimumab in lung cancer. Only in-frame clones appear in the TCRdb table, and some are missing; sequencing was by immunoSEQ multiplex PCR. The sample records some 31,000 clones, approximately 92% being singletons. The specimen was peripheral blood, collected after neoadjuvant nivolumab, alone or with ipilimumab, at or shortly before surgery. These receptors were taken from an adult with non-small cell lung cancer. The CDR3 runs from the conserved cysteine through the conserved F or W. D genes are given only for firm matches. Clone size is stated in some rows and not others, as once, few, many or a class when expanded.

TRBJ1-5 | NA | TRBV2 | NA | 13 | CASNSNSNQPQHF | TGTGCCAGCAATTCTAATAGCAATCAGCCCCAGCATTTT
TRBJ2-1 | TRBD2 | TRBV19 | NA | 15 | CASSSIGGRHFEQFF | TGTGCCAGTAGTTCGATTGGCGGGAGACACTTCGAGCAGTTCTTC
TRBJ2-7 | NA | TRBV10-3 | once | 18 | CAISPGPREGMEVYEQYF | TGTGCCATCAGTCCCGGCCCTAGAGAGGGAATGGAGGTTTACGAGCAGTACTTC
TRBJ1-2 | NA | TRBV15 | NA | 12 | CATSNRAIGYTF | TGTGCCACCAGTAACAGGGCGATTGGCTACACCTTC
TRBJ2-1 | NA | TRBV7-8 | NA | 12 | CASSLGDLRKFF | TGTGCCAGCAGCTTAGGGGACTTAAGGAAGTTCTTC
TRBJ2-3 | NA | TRBV18 | NA | 16 | CASSPPNTGSTDTQYF | TGTGCCAGCTCACCACCGAACACGGGTAGCACAGATACGCAGTATTTT
TRBJ1-5 | NA | TRBV27 | NA | 18 | CASRAHTLQGGSNQPQHF | TGTGCCAGCCGAGCCCACACGTTGCAGGGTGGGAGCAATCAGCCCCAGCATTTT
TRBJ2-3 | NA | TRBV5-4 | NA | 15 | CASSSWTSGTDTQYF | TGTGCCAGCAGCTCTTGGACCTCGGGCACAGATACGCAGTATTTT
TRBJ1-1 | TRBD1 | TRBV7-9 | NA | 14 | CASSQDRVNTEAFF | TGTGCCAGCAGCCAGGACAGGGTGAACACTGAAGCTTTCTTT
TRBJ2-3 | TRBD2 | TRBV6-5 | once | 15 | CASRLAGGPTDTQYF | TGTGCCAGCAGATTAGCGGGAGGGCCCACAGATACGCAGTATTTT
TRBJ2-2 | NA | TRBV11-3 | NA | 16 | CASSLASVGNTGELFF | TGTGCCAGCAGCTTGGCTAGCGTGGGGAACACCGGGGAGCTGTTTTTT
TRBJ2-1 | TRBD2 | TRBV5-4 | NA | 13 | CALAGRNYNEQFF | TGTGCCCTAGCGGGGAGAAACTACAATGAGCAGTTCTTC
TRBJ1-2 | NA | TRBV28 | NA | 12 | CASSPTFYGYTF | TGTGCCAGCAGCCCAACATTCTATGGCTACACCTTC
TRBJ1-2 | TRBD1 | TRBV28 | few | 11 | CASSWDRGYTF | TGTGCCAGCAGTTGGGACAGGGGCTACACCTTC
TRBJ2-7 | NA | TRBV5-4 | NA | 14 | CASSFGRGDREQYF | TGTGCCAGCAGCTTCGGCAGGGGGGATAGGGAGCAGTACTTC
TRBJ2-1 | NA | TRBV5-1 | NA | 14 | CASSLGGRTDEQFF | TGCGCCAGCAGCTTGGGGGGGAGGACGGATGAGCAGTTCTTC
TRBJ2-7 | TRBD2 | TRBV12-5 | NA | 13 | CASTSGTTYEQYF | TGTGCTAGCACCTCCGGGACTACCTACGAGCAGTACTTC
TRBJ1-2 | NA | TRBV5-6 | NA | 13 | CASSLDFLYGYTF | TGTGCCAGCAGTTTGGATTTTCTCTATGGCTACACCTTC
TRBJ1-2 | TRBD1 | TRBV27 | NA | 14 | CASRRQGWDYGYTF | TGTGCCAGCAGGAGACAGGGTTGGGACTATGGCTACACCTTC
TRBJ1-3 | NA | TRBV23-1 | NA | 15 | CARSNHFISGNTIYF | TGCGCCAGATCGAATCACTTTATTTCTGGAAACACCATATATTTT
TRBJ2-1 | NA | TRBV6-1 | NA | 14 | CASSVVYTPIEQFF | TGTGCCAGCAGTGTGGTCTACACCCCTATTGAGCAGTTCTTC
TRBJ2-7 | NA | TRBV5-1 | NA | 13 | CASSLVPTYEQYF | TGCGCCAGCAGCTTGGTGCCGACCTACGAGCAGTACTTC
TRBJ2-5 | TRBD1 | TRBV25-1 | NA | 13 | CASGDRGPGTQYF | TGTGCCAGTGGGGACAGGGGGCCGGGGACCCAGTACTTC